The clone carrying this T cell receptor beta chain was seen repeatedly, ten times or more. Its matching antigen is unknown. The record originates from a study of CD8 T cells in ankylosing spondylitis. Quantitative molecular-barcoded 5'-RACE generated the TCR beta libraries. TCRdb re-called the 5' RACE reads through MiXCR, storing one row per CDR3 protein. The table includes 200,000 to 250,000 distinct CDR3 sequences, 15% to 20% detected once. The study, taken as a whole, reports: Reportedly, disease-linked clones are significantly enriched in ankylosing spondylitis patients' matched synovial fluid. Earlier literature documents some of the motif variants in reactive arthritis synovial fluid and blood. A TCR beta motif made of about 8 highly homologous variants seemed typical of ankylosing spondylitis blood. Disease-linked clones proved CD8+ and comparatively uncommon in peripheral blood.

The V gene lost 1 base and the J gene lost 6 bases, with 10 bases spanning the gap. CDR3 size: 15 residues. The chain is built from TRBV12-3 or TRBV12-4 and TRBJ1-6, with D tentatively TRBD1 (5 bases). Input material: blood, either unsorted or a sorted T cell fraction (not recorded which). This clonotype was obtained from a male donor with ankylosing spondylitis. CDR3 protein: CASSLVGDFNSPLHF. DNA for the CDR3: TGTGCCAGCAGTTTAGTCGGGGACTTTAATTCACCCCTCCACTTT.